Listed below are T cell receptor beta chains from one sample, sequenced in a study of T cells in Graves' hyperthyroidism and ophthalmopathy. TCRdb fed the multiplex PCR reads into MiXCR, producing one record per CDR3 protein. The data hold under 650,000 distinct CDR3 sequences, with 15% to 20% observed a single time. The sequencing sample was made of blood. The source of these receptors is a woman aged 30 to 39 with Graves' hyperthyroidism. CDR3s include the opening cysteine and the closing phenylalanine or tryptophan. Fields, in order: clone size, V gene, J gene, D gene, CDR3 DNA, CDR3 protein. The D gene is left open where the match is weak. Rows give clone size only sometimes, using once, few, many, or a class for an expanded clone.

many,TRBV7-2,TRBJ2-5,.,TGTGCCAGCAGCTTAACCTACCCAGAGACCCAGTACTTC,CASSLTYPETQYF
many,TRBV7-9,TRBJ2-1,TRBD1,TGTGCCAGCAGCTTAGGGACAGGCATTAATGAGCAGTTCTTC,CASSLGTGINEQFF
many,TRBV29-1,TRBJ2-5,TRBD2,TGCAGCGAAGGGAGGGAAGAGACCCAGTACTTC,CSEGREETQYF
.,TRBV7-9,TRBJ1-2,TRBD1,TGTGCCAGCAGCTTAGTCCCTACAGGGGAAGACAGCTATGGCTACACCTTC,CASSLVPTGEDSYGYTF
many,TRBV7-2,TRBJ2-2,.,TGTGCCAGCAGCTTAGCGCTGGGGGCTAACGGGGAGCTGTTTTTT,CASSLALGANGELFF
few,TRBV6-1,TRBJ2-7,TRBD1,TGTGCCAGCAGTCTACAGGGGCCGACCTACGAGCAGTACTTC,CASSLQGPTYEQYF
.,TRBV7-2,TRBJ1-5,.,TGTGCCAGCAGCCAAACAGCAACCTCTAATCAGCCCCAGCATTTT,CASSQTATSNQPQHF
few,TRBV7-9,TRBJ2-7,TRBD1,TGTGCCAGCAGCCCCCCGGACAGGGGAACCTACGAGCAGTACTTC,CASSPPDRGTYEQYF
many,TRBV28,TRBJ2-3,.,TGTGCCAGCATCGTGGGGGGGCAGAGCACAGATACGCAGTATTTT,CASIVGGQSTDTQYF
many,TRBV15,TRBJ2-7,TRBD1,TGTGCCACCAGCAGGGGACAGGGGGCGCAATACGAGCAGTACTTC,CATSRGQGAQYEQYF
.,TRBV30,TRBJ1-3,.,TGTGCCTGGAGTGAGGGTGAAGCCTCTGGAAACACCATATATTTT,CAWSEGEASGNTIYF
.,TRBV27,TRBJ2-3,TRBD1,TGTGCCAGCAGCGCGGGACAGGGGTCAGATACGCAGTATTTT,CASSAGQGSDTQYF
.,TRBV19,TRBJ2-1,TRBD1,TGTGCCAGTAGTATTTGGGGACAGGGTTCCAATGAGCAGTTCTTC,CASSIWGQGSNEQFF
many,TRBV3-1,TRBJ2-1,.,TGTGCCAGCAGCCCCAAGGAGGAGGTGCAGTTCTTC,CASSPKEEVQFF
.,TRBV3-1,TRBJ2-1,.,TGTGCCAGCAGCCAAGCAAGGATGGGTGAGCAGTTCTTC,CASSQARMGEQFF
many,TRBV2,TRBJ1-1,.,TGTGCCAGCAGTGCAACAGGGCTCGCGGCAACTGAAGCTTTCTTT,CASSATGLAATEAFF
many,TRBV29-1,TRBJ1-1,TRBD1,TGCAGCGGTAATACAGGGGGGGACACTGAAGCTTTCTTT,CSGNTGGDTEAFF
many,TRBV12-3/TRBV12-4,TRBJ2-7,TRBD1,TGTGCCAGCAGTTTAGGTGGGACAGGTGTTTACTACGAGCAGTACTTC,CASSLGGTGVYYEQYF
.,TRBV7-8,TRBJ2-6,.,TGTGCCAGCAGCTTAAATGTCGACTCTGGGGCCAACGTCCTGACTTTC,CASSLNVDSGANVLTF
few,TRBV7-9,TRBJ1-2,TRBD1,TGTGCCAGCAGCCCGGGACAGGGAAACTCCGGCTACACCTTC,CASSPGQGNSGYTF
.,TRBV30,TRBJ2-7,.,TGTGCCTGGGGCACGGCGAGCTCCTACGAGCAGTACTTC,CAWGTASSYEQYF
many,TRBV7-8,TRBJ1-5,TRBD1,TGTGCCAGCAGCTTAGTGGCAGGACAGGGCAATCAGCCCCAGCATTTT,CASSLVAGQGNQPQHF
many,TRBV7-2,TRBJ1-2,.,TGTGCCAGCAGCTTCTCCTCTGTAGCAGGGGCTGCCTATGGCTACACCTTC,CASSFSSVAGAAYGYTF
few,TRBV4-1,TRBJ1-5,.,TGCGCCAGCAGCCGCTACGACAGCGCCTTTAGCAATCAGCCCCAGCATTTT,CASSRYDSAFSNQPQHF
.,TRBV18,TRBJ1-4,.,TGTGCCAGCTCACAGAGTGGTAATGAAAAACTGTTTTTT,CASSQSGNEKLFF
many,TRBV7-8,TRBJ1-2,.,TGTGCCAGCAGCCCCCGTCCTTCTAACTATGGCTACACCTTC,CASSPRPSNYGYTF
many,TRBV20-1,TRBJ1-5,.,TGCAGTGCTAGAGATCTCAGGGGATCCAATCAGCCCCAGCATTTT,CSARDLRGSNQPQHF
few,TRBV19,TRBJ1-1,.,TGTGCCAGTAGTATAGGGGGCTCAGCTTTCTTT,CASSIGGSAFF
few,TRBV2,TRBJ1-1,TRBD1,TGTGCCAGCAGCCCCGGGACAGGGCAGGGGAACACTGAAGCTTTCTTT,CASSPGTGQGNTEAFF
few,TRBV30,TRBJ2-7,.,TGTGCCTGGAGTGTACTGGAATTTTCGTCCGAGCAGTACTTC,CAWSVLEFSSEQYF
few,TRBV11-2,TRBJ2-2,TRBD2,TGTGCCAGCAGCTTAAACGGGGGTCTAGCGGGAGCCGGGGAGCTGTTTTTT,CASSLNGGLAGAGELFF
many,TRBV3-1,TRBJ2-1,.,TGTGCCAGCAGCCTCGAGGTGGCACTATCCTACAATGAGCAGTTCTTC,CASSLEVALSYNEQFF
.,TRBV9,TRBJ2-2,.,TGTGCCAGCAGCGACTCTAGGGACCCCAACACCGGGGAGCTGTTTTTT,CASSDSRDPNTGELFF
few,TRBV30,TRBJ2-1,TRBD2,TGTGCCTGGAGTTTCCCCCTCGCGGGAGTACGCAATGAGCAGTTCTTC,CAWSFPLAGVRNEQFF
many,TRBV5-1,TRBJ1-1,.,TGTGCCAGCAGTTTAAGGGGGGTGGGCACTGAAGCTTTCTTT,CASSLRGVGTEAFF
.,TRBV19,TRBJ2-7,.,TGTGCCAGTAGTAAGTCGGGGGAGCTCTACGAGCAGTACTTC,CASSKSGELYEQYF
few,TRBV6-1,TRBJ2-5,TRBD2,TGTGCCAGCAGAGATTCATGGGGGGGGGACCAAGAGACCCAGTACTTC,CASRDSWGGDQETQYF
many,TRBV27,TRBJ2-1,TRBD1,TGTGCCAGCAGTTTATTAGGACAGGGCAATGAGCAGTTCTTC,CASSLLGQGNEQFF
many,TRBV2,TRBJ1-5,.,TGTGCCAGCAGTGAACAACAAGATCAGCCCCAGCATTTT,CASSEQQDQPQHF
.,TRBV11-2,TRBJ2-2,TRBD1,TGTGCCAGCAGCCCCCGACAGGGTAGGATCACCGGGGAGCTGTTTTTT,CASSPRQGRITGELFF
.,TRBV20-1,TRBJ2-1,.,TGCAGTGCTAGAGGCAGGGTTGAGCAGTTCTTC,CSARGRVEQFF
many,TRBV20-1,TRBJ2-7,.,TGCAGTGCTAGTTCGGGCTACGAGCAGTACTTC,CSASSGYEQYF
few,TRBV2,TRBJ1-2,.,TGTGCCAGCAGCGGGGACATTCATGGCTACACCTTC,CASSGDIHGYTF
.,TRBV30,TRBJ1-2,.,TGTGCCTGGAGTGTGGGGAGCGTATCCTATGGCTACACCTTC,CAWSVGSVSYGYTF
.,TRBV28,TRBJ2-5,.,TGTGCCAGCAGTTCGACCGGGCCCCCGTTATTGAAAGAGACCCAGTACTTC,CASSSTGPPLLKETQYF
many,TRBV12-3/TRBV12-4,TRBJ1-1,.,TGTGCCAGCAGTTTTTCCCTGCGGGATTCGGCTTTCTTT,CASSFSLRDSAFF
.,TRBV27,TRBJ2-7,TRBD2,TGTGCCAGCAGACCGAGCGGACTAGCTCCCTACGAGCAGTACTTC,CASRPSGLAPYEQYF
many,TRBV11-2,TRBJ1-4,TRBD1,TGTGCCAGCAGCCCGGACAGGGGGTATAATGAAAAACTGTTTTTT,CASSPDRGYNEKLFF
many,TRBV9,TRBJ1-1,TRBD1,TGTGCCAGCAGCGTAACAGGGGGCGCCGGGAACACTGAAGCTTTCTTT,CASSVTGGAGNTEAFF
many,TRBV12-3/TRBV12-4,TRBJ1-5,.,TGTGCCAGCAGTTTATATGGAGGGGGGAGCAATCAGCCCCAGCATTTT,CASSLYGGGSNQPQHF